This T cell receptor beta chain was observed in a study of T cell responses to AZD1222 COVID-19 vaccine. Study in general: Pooled samples include second doses given at about 4 or 12 weeks.

In this sample, this clone turned up once. Sequencing used immunoSEQ multiplex PCR; TCRdb keeps in-frame clones, though not all of them. The table records about 110,000 clones, about 85% of them present only once. The TCR originated in an adult in good health. The sample here was peripheral blood, taken on day 0 of AZD1222 vaccination.

CDR3 region: CASSRSAYTQYF. The DNA for the CDR3 is TGTGCCAGCAGCCGATCGGCATATACGCAGTATTTT. The chain uses TRBV5-5 and TRBJ2-3; D remains ambiguous. Trimming took off 4 bases at V and 7 bases at J, with 10 bases between the two ends. Germline assignment: CDR1 SGHKS and CDR2 YYEKEE (reference sequence). The CDR3 contains 12 residues.